Sequencing of this T cell receptor (beta chain) was carried out in a study of healthy donors' naive CD4 and CD8 T cells. Study-wide background: TCR alpha primers covered all functional IMGT alpha gene variants.

Starting from 500 ng of total RNA, TCR libraries were made with linear amplification. TCRdb re-called the reads with MiXCR, one entry per CDR3 protein. The sample consists of 150,000 to 200,000 distinct CDR3 sequences, nearly 75% of them appearing once. CDR3 length equals 15 residues. Germline assignment: CDR1 MNHEY and CDR2 SMNVEV (reference sequence). The germline V and J ends were trimmed by 5 bases and 2 bases, with 15 bases remaining between them. What was sequenced was naive CD4+ and CD8+ T cells sorted from blood, pooled from several donors. The receptor comes from a pool of human donors in good health; the sample pools cells from several healthy donors. The chain combines TRBV27 with TRBJ1-2; no reliable D call. CDR3 nucleotide sequence: TGTGCCAGCAGTCCGACCGGGGTAACCAACTATGGCTACACCTTC. It translates to CASSPTGVTNYGYTF.